This T cell receptor (beta chain) came from a study of T-cell memory formation after mild COVID-19. V lost 4 bases, J lost 2 bases, and 10 bases lay in between. The CDR3 spans 14 residues. In TCRdb, the 5' RACE reads were re-called with MiXCR into one record per CDR3 protein. The sample has 75,000 to 95,000 distinct CDR3 sequences, less than 15% seen once. The sample taken for sequencing was PBMCs or a T cell subset sorted from them (not recorded which). The rearrangement joins TRBV12-3 or TRBV12-4 to TRBJ2-3, with D uncertain. This TCR derives from a man between 18 and 35 years old who had mild COVID-19 (a few samples of this study predate the infection). Cell type and time point are not known. CDR3 nucleotide sequence: TGTGCCAGCAGTTACCTCGGGCCCACAGATACGCAGTATTTT. Protein product: CASSYLGPTDTQYF.